A single sample gave rise to the 26 T cell receptor beta chains below, sequenced in a study of blood T cell repertoires in COVID-19. Assay used: immunoSEQ multiplex PCR; TCRdb lists only in-frame clones, some missing. There are 140,000 to 150,000 clones in the sample; approximately 80% occur only once, and around 1.8% lies in the top ten. The source material was peripheral blood. The receptors come from a woman aged 60-75 years with acute or convalescent COVID-19.

The genes are TRBV7-9 and TRBJ1-4; maybe TRBD1 (6 bases). Deletions cut 8 bases from V and 3 bases from J, with 25 bases between. CDR1 and CDR2 (germline): SEHNR, FQNEAQ (reference sequence). The CDR3 has 18 residues. CDR3 residues: CASGPHTGQLDPNEKLFF. The CDR3 DNA reads as TGTGCCAGCGGCCCTCATACAGGGCAACTTGATCCTAATGAAAAACTGTTTTTT.

The chain carries TRBV13 and TRBJ2-7; D perhaps matches TRBD1 (6 bases). The V gene's germline CDR1 is PRHDT and CDR2 FYEKMQ (reference sequence). This CDR3 spans 17 amino acids. Trimming left V 5 bases short and J 4 bases short, with 24 bases between. CDR3 in DNA: TGTGCCAGCAGCACAGTGAGTAGGGGGTCAGGGATATACGAGCAGTACTTC. This gives the protein CASSTVSRGSGIYEQYF.

The chain couples TRBV18 to TRBJ2-1; 8 bases agree with TRBD1. The germline gives CDR1 KGHSH, CDR2 LQKENI. The junction had 17 bases not matched to a gene; V was cut back by 4 bases and J by 12 bases. CDR3 size: 16 residues. CDR3 DNA: TGTGCCAGCTCACTTGGACAGGGTACCCCGGCGATCGGGCAGTTCTTC. As protein: CASSLGQGTPAIGQFF.

This sequence joins TRBV6-5 and TRBJ2-3; 9 nucleotides agree with TRBD2. The J segment lost 0 bases and the V segment lost 2 bases, leaving 3 bases of the junction unmatched. This CDR3 has 16 residues. Looked up from germline, CDR1 is MNHEY and CDR2 is SVGAGI. The CDR3 DNA reads TGTGCCAGCAGTTACGGACTAGCGTCTAGCACAGATACGCAGTATTTT. Translation: CASSYGLASSTDTQYF.

The chain is built from TRBV9 and TRBJ2-1, with D possibly being TRBD1 (5 bases). The CDR3 is 13 residues long. Germline loops: CDR1 SGDLS, CDR2 YYNGEE. The germline V and J ends were trimmed by 3 bases and 2 bases, with 6 bases remaining between them. The CDR3 protein is CASSGRAYNEQFF. DNA of the CDR3: TGTGCCAGCAGCGGCAGGGCCTACAATGAGCAGTTCTTC.

This chain links TRBV19 with TRBJ2-4; 8 positions agree with TRBD1. From germline, CDR1 is LNHDA and CDR2 SQIVND (reference sequence). Trimming removed 0 bases from V and 10 bases from J; junction bases left unmatched: 2. The CDR3 totals 13 residues. In nucleotides, the CDR3 is TGTGCCAGTAGTATAGACCGGACAGGGATTCAGTACTTC. Translated: CASSIDRTGIQYF.

The genes are TRBV15 and TRBJ1-2; no reliable D call. V was cut by 8 bases and J by 5 bases, with 9 bases left in between. Germline-derived CDR1 and CDR2 are LNHNV and YYDKDF (reference sequence). The CDR3 is 11 residues long. The CDR3 region is CATSGDYGYTF. DNA for the CDR3: TGTGCCACCTCCGGGGATTATGGCTACACCTTC.

The chain carries TRBV9 and TRBJ2-3; D possibly corresponds to TRBD2 (6 bases). The V end was cut by 3 bases, the J end by 3 bases, with 11 bases between. CDR3 size: 14 residues. Per the germline V gene, CDR1 is SGDLS and CDR2 is YYNGEE. The CDR3 region is CASSDRRETDTQYF. The DNA for the CDR3 is TGTGCCAGCAGCGATCGGAGGGAGACAGATACGCAGTATTTT.

The rearrangement links TRBV9 to TRBJ2-1; D gene ambiguous. The CDR3 has 12 residues. Germline loops: CDR1 SGDLS, CDR2 YYNGEE. V gave up 1 base and J gave up 6 bases, with 5 bases separating them. The CDR3 loop reads CASSVRSNEQFF. CDR3 DNA sequence: TGTGCCAGCAGCGTAAGGAGCAATGAGCAGTTCTTC.

The V call is TRBV10-1, the J call TRBJ2-2; 7 nucleotides match TRBD2. V was pared by 5 bases and J by 8 bases, with 5 bases of the junction left unmatched. This CDR3 is built from 13 residues. Germline V gene lookup returns CDR1 WNHNN and CDR2 SYGVQD (reference sequence). Here the CDR3 reads CASSSSGSGELFF. As DNA, the CDR3 is TGCGCCAGCAGTTCTAGCGGATCTGGGGAGCTGTTTTTT.

The V gene is TRBV6-5, the J gene TRBJ1-2; TRBD1 agrees at 8 bases. Losses at the gene ends were 4 bases for V and 8 bases for J; bases not matched to a gene: 12. CDR3 length: 15 amino acids. Germline CDR1 MNHEY, CDR2 SVGAGI. CDR3 in amino acids: CASSLDRALPQGYTF. In DNA, the CDR3 is TGTGCCAGCAGTTTGGACAGGGCACTCCCCCAGGGCTACACCTTC.

The chain has TRBV27 and TRBJ1-2; TRBD1 might be the D (5 bases). The germline V gene encodes CDR1 MNHEY and CDR2 SMNVEV (reference sequence). The CDR3 spans 13 residues. V lost 6 bases to trimming and J lost 2 bases, with 10 bases between them. CDR3 nucleotides: TGTGCCAGCAGGCTGGACATCAACTATGGCTACACCTTC. Protein product: CASRLDINYGYTF.

The CDR3 DNA reads TGTGCCAGCAGCGTCTGGACAGGGGGAGATACGCAGTATTTT. Encoded protein: CASSVWTGGDTQYF. The V call is TRBV7-6, the J call TRBJ2-3; TRBD1 agrees at 10 bases. The trim removed 5 bases at V and 5 bases at J, leaving 4 bases unmatched. The CDR3 spans 14 residues. Germline V gives CDR1 SGHVS, CDR2 FNYEAQ.

The chain has TRBV29-1 and TRBJ2-7, with D perhaps TRBD1 (6 bases). Germline CDR1 reads SQVTM; CDR2 reads ANQGSEA. This CDR3 is built from 15 residues. Trimming removed 2 bases from V and 4 bases from J, with 18 bases in between. The CDR3 loop reads CSVERLDSSLYEQYF. The CDR3 DNA is TGCAGCGTTGAACGCCTGGACAGCTCACTTTACGAGCAGTACTTC.

This clone was picked up one time. The J gene is TRBJ2-5, the V gene TRBV7-9; 12 bases are a match to TRBD2. V dropped 1 base and J dropped 7; count of bases not matched to a gene: 7. The germline V gene encodes CDR1 SEHNR and CDR2 FQNEAQ (reference sequence). The CDR3 loop spans 16 amino acids. The CDR3 nucleotides read TGTGCCAGCAGCTTAGATCTAGCGGGAGGGCCGGGGACCCAGTACTTC. Residues: CASSLDLAGGPGTQYF.

The chain is built from TRBV11-2 and TRBJ1-1, with a possible D match to TRBD1 (5 bases). The V end was cut by 3 bases, the J end by 7 bases, with 12 bases between. The CDR3 loop spans 13 amino acids. The germline V gene has CDR1 SGHAT and CDR2 FQNNGV. CDR3 sequence reads: CASSFGGWGEAFF. The DNA for the CDR3 is TGTGCCAGCAGCTTCGGGGGATGGGGTGAAGCTTTCTTT.

This chain connects TRBV2 to TRBJ2-7; possible D gene TRBD2, 6 bases. Trimming stripped 5 bases from V and 6 bases from J, with 14 bases between. Per the germline V gene, CDR1 is SNHLY and CDR2 is FYNNEI. This CDR3 region has 13 residues. This chain's CDR3 is CASSRDSSREQYF. CDR3 in DNA: TGTGCCAGCAGTCGGGACTCGTCACGCGAGCAGTACTTC.

This chain links TRBV7-9 with TRBJ2-4; D is perhaps TRBD2 (6 bases). The CDR3 covers 14 residues. Trimming took off 5 bases at V and 5 bases at J, with 13 bases between the two ends. Germline-derived CDR1 and CDR2 are SEHNR and FQNEAQ (reference sequence). CDR3 loop: CASSVGRFENIQYF. CDR3 sequence (DNA): TGTGCCAGCAGCGTCGGGAGATTCGAAAACATTCAGTACTTC.

The chain recombines TRBV6-5 with TRBJ1-1; TRBD1 aligns across 7 bases. The germline V gene has CDR1 MNHEY and CDR2 SVGAGI. With 8 bases clipped from V and 2 bases from J, the junction kept 8 bases outside the gene matches. The CDR3 is 14 residues long. CDR3 sequence reads: CASFLGGLNTEAFF. The CDR3 DNA reads as TGTGCCAGCTTCCTAGGGGGCCTAAACACTGAAGCTTTCTTT.

V gene TRBV4-2 combines with J gene TRBJ2-1; TRBD1 matches at 10 bases. The V gene's germline CDR1 is LGHNA and CDR2 YNFKEQ. This CDR3 contains 15 residues. V dropped 6 bases and J dropped 9; count of bases not matched to a gene: 11. The CDR3 bases are TGTGCCAGCAGTCCGGGACAGGGGTTGGGAAGTGAGCAGTTCTTC. Translation gives CASSPGQGLGSEQFF.

This clone was found once. The chain carries TRBV28 and TRBJ2-5; D call uncertain. The CDR3 length is 12 residues. Germline values: CDR1 MDHEN, CDR2 SYDVKM. Trimming took 5 bases from V and 5 from J, leaving 9 bases between them. The CDR3 loop is CASSLPGETQYF. The CDR3 DNA is TGTGCCAGCAGTCTACCCGGGGAGACCCAGTACTTC.

This CDR3 reads CASRGSGSKVYTQYF. The CDR3 bases are TGTGCCAGCAGGGGCTCCGGGAGCAAGGTTTATACCCAGTACTTC. The chain employs TRBV28 and TRBJ2-5, with D possibly TRBD2 on 6 matching bases. V lost 6 bases and J 8 bases, leaving 22 bases between the germline ends. The CDR3 runs to 15 residues. The germline V gene has CDR1 MDHEN and CDR2 SYDVKM.

This chain uses TRBV16 with TRBJ1-2, with a tentative D call TRBD1 (6 bases). The V gene's germline CDR1 is KGHSY and CDR2 FQNENV. CDR3 length: 13 residues. V lost 4 bases and J lost 8, with 14 bases in between. CDR3 loop: CASSPSRGVGYTF. The CDR3 nucleotides are TGTGCCAGCAGCCCGAGCAGGGGAGTGGGCTACACCTTC.

The rearrangement links TRBV18 to TRBJ1-1; D is possibly TRBD1 (5 bases). This CDR3 region has 14 residues. Trimming cost V 4 bases and J 3 bases, with 12 bases left between them. CDR1 and CDR2 (germline): KGHSH, LQKENI. CDR3 bases: TGTGCCAGCTCACTATCGGTCAGGGACACTGAAGCTTTCTTT. Protein: CASSLSVRDTEAFF.

The genes are TRBV19 and TRBJ2-1, with D tentatively TRBD2 (5 bases). V was clipped by 8 bases and J by 6 bases, with 11 bases between them. This CDR3 contains 12 residues. The germline CDR1 and CDR2 sequences are LNHDA and SQIVND (reference sequence). The CDR3 nucleotides are TGTGCCAGTTCCCTTCGGGGCAATGAGCAGTTCTTC. It translates to CASSLRGNEQFF.

The chain carries TRBV6-6 and TRBJ2-5, with 8 nucleotides matching TRBD1. V lost 7 bases and J lost 5; bases outside the gene matches: 6. The CDR3 is 13 amino acids. Per germline, CDR1 MNHNY and CDR2 SVGAGI (reference sequence). CDR3 in DNA: TGTGCCAGCAAGACTACAGGGGGGGAGACCCAGTACTTC. Encoded protein: CASKTTGGETQYF.